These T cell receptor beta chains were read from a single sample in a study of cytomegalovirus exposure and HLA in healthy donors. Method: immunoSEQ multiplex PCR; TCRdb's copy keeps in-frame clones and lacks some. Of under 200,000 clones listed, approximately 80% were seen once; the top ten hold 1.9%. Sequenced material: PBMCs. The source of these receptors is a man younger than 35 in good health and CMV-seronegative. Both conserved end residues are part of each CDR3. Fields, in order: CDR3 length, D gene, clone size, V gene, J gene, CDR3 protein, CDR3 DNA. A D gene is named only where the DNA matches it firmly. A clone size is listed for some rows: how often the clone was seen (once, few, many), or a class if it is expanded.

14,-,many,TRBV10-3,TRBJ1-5,CATFAGDSNQPQHF,TGTGCCACCTTCGCAGGGGACAGCAATCAGCCCCAGCATTTT
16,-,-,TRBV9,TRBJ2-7,CASRGGDTGHPGEQYF,TGTGCCAGCAGGGGAGGGGACACGGGACATCCCGGCGAGCAGTACTTC
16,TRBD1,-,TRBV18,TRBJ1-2,CASSPMTGGANYGYTF,TGTGCCAGCTCACCGATGACAGGGGGTGCCAACTATGGCTACACCTTC
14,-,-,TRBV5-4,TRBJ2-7,CASSLDGSAHEQYF,TGTGCCAGCAGCTTGGACGGGAGTGCCCACGAGCAGTACTTC
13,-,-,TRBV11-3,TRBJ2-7,CASSSPGSYEQYF,TGTGCCAGCAGCTCCCCAGGCTCCTACGAGCAGTACTTC
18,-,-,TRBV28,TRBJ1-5,CATYGVLENSYSNQPQHF,TGTGCCACTTACGGGGTTCTCGAAAACTCTTATAGCAATCAGCCCCAGCATTTT
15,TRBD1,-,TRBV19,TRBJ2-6,CASGTGVAGANVLTF,TGTGCCAGCGGGACAGGGGTGGCTGGGGCCAACGTCCTGACTTTC
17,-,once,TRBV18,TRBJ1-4,CASSPMTPRERGGKLFF,TGTGCCAGCTCACCAATGACTCCGAGGGAGAGGGGAGGAAAACTGTTTTTT
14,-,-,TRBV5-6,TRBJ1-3,CASSLSLSGNTIYF,TGTGCCAGCAGCTTATCCCTATCTGGAAACACCATATATTTT
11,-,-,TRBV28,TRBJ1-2,CASTRDRGYTF,TGTGCCAGCACCCGCGATCGTGGCTACACCTTC
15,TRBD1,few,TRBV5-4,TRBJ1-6,CASSLAGGLGSPLHF,TGTGCCAGCAGCTTGGCAGGGGGCTTAGGATCACCCCTCCACTTT
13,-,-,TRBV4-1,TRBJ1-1,CASSPVEGTEAFF,TGCGCCAGCAGCCCGGTGGAGGGGACTGAAGCTTTCTTT
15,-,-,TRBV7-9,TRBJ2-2,CASSPRDTYTGELFF,TGTGCCAGCAGCCCTCGGGACACCTACACCGGGGAGCTGTTTTTT
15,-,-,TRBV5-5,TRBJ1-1,CASSLRGRDDTEAFF,TGTGCCAGCAGCTTGAGAGGGAGGGACGACACTGAAGCTTTCTTT
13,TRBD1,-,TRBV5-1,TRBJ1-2,CASSSGQVYGYTF,TGCGCCAGCAGCTCAGGACAGGTTTATGGCTACACCTTC
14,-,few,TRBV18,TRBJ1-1,CASSPPGGGNEAFF,TGTGCCAGCTCACCACCGGGGGGAGGTAATGAAGCTTTCTTT
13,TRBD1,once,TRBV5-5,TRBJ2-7,CASSSGTVYEQYF,TGTGCCAGCAGCTCGGGGACAGTTTACGAGCAGTACTTC
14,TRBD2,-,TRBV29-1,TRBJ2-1,CSVEGTSGKNEQFF,TGCAGCGTGGAGGGGACTAGCGGGAAGAATGAGCAGTTCTTC
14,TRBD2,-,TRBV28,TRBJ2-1,CASSSLAAHNEQFF,TGTGCCAGCAGTTCCCTAGCGGCCCACAATGAGCAGTTCTTC
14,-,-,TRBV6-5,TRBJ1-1,CASSVGHLNTEAFF,TGTGCCAGCAGTGTGGGACATTTGAACACTGAAGCTTTCTTT
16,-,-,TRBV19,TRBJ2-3,CASSRDRGATGDTQYF,TGTGCCAGTAGTAGGGATCGGGGGGCGACGGGCGATACGCAGTATTTT
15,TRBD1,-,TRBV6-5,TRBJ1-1,CASSYSGQGATEAFF,TGTGCCAGCAGTTACTCAGGACAGGGGGCCACTGAAGCTTTCTTT
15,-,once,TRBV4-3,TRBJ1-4,CASSQDRGRNEKLFF,TGCGCCAGCAGCCAAGATCGGGGAAGGAATGAAAAACTGTTTTTT
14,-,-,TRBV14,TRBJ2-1,CASSLRLGPSEQFF,TGTGCCAGCAGCCTAAGACTAGGTCCAAGTGAGCAGTTCTTC
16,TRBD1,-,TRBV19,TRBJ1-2,CASSRQGKSVPYGYTF,TGTGCCAGTAGTCGACAGGGGAAATCCGTACCGTATGGCTACACCTTC
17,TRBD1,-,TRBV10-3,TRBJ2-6,CAISTGTGGGGANVLTF,TGTGCCATCAGTACCGGGACAGGGGGGGGTGGGGCCAACGTCCTGACTTTC
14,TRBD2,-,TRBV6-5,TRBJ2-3,CASRGGLALATQYF,TGTGCCAGCAGGGGGGGACTAGCCTTGGCTACGCAGTATTTT
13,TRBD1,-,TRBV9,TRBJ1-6,CASTRDRGSPLHF,TGTGCCAGCACACGGGACAGGGGTTCACCCCTCCACTTT
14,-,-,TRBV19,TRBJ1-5,CASSMRRANQPQHF,TGTGCCAGTAGTATGAGGAGGGCCAATCAGCCCCAGCATTTT
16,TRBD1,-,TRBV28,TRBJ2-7,CASSPAWTGKSYEQYF,TGTGCCAGCAGTCCGGCCTGGACAGGGAAGTCCTACGAGCAGTACTTC
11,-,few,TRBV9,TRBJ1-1,CASSSADEAFF,TGTGCCAGCAGCTCCGCGGATGAAGCTTTCTTT
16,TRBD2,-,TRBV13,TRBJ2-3,CASSPGTSGSTDTQYF,TGTGCCAGCAGCCCCGGGACTAGCGGTTCCACAGATACGCAGTATTTT
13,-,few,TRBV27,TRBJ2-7,CASSLYGNDEQYF,TGTGCCAGCAGTTTGTACGGGAACGACGAGCAGTACTTC
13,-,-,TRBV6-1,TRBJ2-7,CASSSSFSYEQYF,TGTGCCAGCAGCAGTTCCTTCTCCTACGAGCAGTACTTC
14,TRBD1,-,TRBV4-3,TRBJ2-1,CASSQDYRGNEQFF,TGCGCCAGCAGCCAAGATTACAGGGGGAATGAGCAGTTCTTC
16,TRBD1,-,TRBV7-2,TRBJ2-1,CASSLGGTGGNNEQFF,TGTGCCAGCAGCTTAGGTGGGACAGGGGGGAACAATGAGCAGTTCTTC
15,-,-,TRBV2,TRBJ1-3,CASSEVRYSGNTIYF,TGTGCCAGCAGTGAAGTCCGCTACTCTGGAAACACCATATATTTT
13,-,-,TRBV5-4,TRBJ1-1,CASSLGGKAEAFF,TGTGCCAGCAGCTTGGGAGGGAAGGCTGAAGCTTTCTTT
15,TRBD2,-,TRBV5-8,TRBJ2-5,CASSSRGAGQETQYF,TGTGCCAGCAGCTCGCGGGGGGCTGGGCAAGAGACCCAGTACTTC
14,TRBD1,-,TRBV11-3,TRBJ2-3,CASSLGQVKDTQYF,TGTGCCAGCAGCCTGGGACAGGTAAAGGATACGCAGTATTTT
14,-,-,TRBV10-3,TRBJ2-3,CAISVGAGASTQYF,TGTGCCATCAGTGTGGGTGCTGGGGCCAGTACGCAGTATTTT
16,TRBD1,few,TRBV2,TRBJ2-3,CASGSLTGSLTDTQYF,TGTGCCAGCGGATCCCTGACAGGGTCCCTCACAGATACGCAGTATTTT
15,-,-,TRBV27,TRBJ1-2,CASSLTGLAYYGYTF,TGTGCCAGCAGTCTTACAGGGTTGGCATACTATGGCTACACCTTC
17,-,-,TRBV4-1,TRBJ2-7,CASSQSPPRLVPYEQYF,TGCGCCAGCAGCCAATCGCCTCCGCGCCTAGTCCCCTACGAGCAGTACTTC
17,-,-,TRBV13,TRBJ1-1,CASSHRDIWDPNTEAFF,TGTGCCAGCAGCCACCGGGACATTTGGGACCCGAACACTGAAGCTTTCTTT
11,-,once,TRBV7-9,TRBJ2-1,CASSPLREQFF,TGTGCCAGCAGCCCCCTCCGGGAGCAGTTCTTC
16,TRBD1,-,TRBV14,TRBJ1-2,CASSQEGQGALLGYTF,TGTGCCAGCAGCCAAGAAGGGCAGGGGGCTTTGTTGGGCTACACCTTC
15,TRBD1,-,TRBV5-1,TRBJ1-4,CASSTTGGRREKLFF,TGCGCCAGCAGCACGACAGGGGGCCGGAGGGAAAAACTGTTTTTT
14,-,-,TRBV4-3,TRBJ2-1,CASSQDGRNNEQFF,TGCGCCAGCAGCCAAGATGGGCGTAACAATGAGCAGTTCTTC
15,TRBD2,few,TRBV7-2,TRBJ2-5,CASSGTSGGPETQYF,TGTGCCAGCAGTGGGACTAGCGGGGGACCAGAGACCCAGTACTTC
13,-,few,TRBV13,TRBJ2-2,CASSLRNTGELFF,TGTGCCAGCAGCTTACGGAACACCGGGGAGCTGTTTTTT
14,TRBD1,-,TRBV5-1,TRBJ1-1,CASSLAGGWAEAFF,TGCGCCAGCAGCTTGGCAGGGGGCTGGGCTGAAGCTTTCTTT
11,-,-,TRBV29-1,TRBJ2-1,CSVATGQEQFF,TGCAGCGTGGCAACAGGGCAAGAGCAGTTCTTC
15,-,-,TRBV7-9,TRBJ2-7,CASSLGVRDSTEQYF,TGTGCCAGCAGCTTAGGTGTCAGGGACTCAACCGAGCAGTACTTC
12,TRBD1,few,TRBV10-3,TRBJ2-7,CAIRDRTYEQYF,TGTGCCATCCGGGACAGGACCTACGAGCAGTACTTC